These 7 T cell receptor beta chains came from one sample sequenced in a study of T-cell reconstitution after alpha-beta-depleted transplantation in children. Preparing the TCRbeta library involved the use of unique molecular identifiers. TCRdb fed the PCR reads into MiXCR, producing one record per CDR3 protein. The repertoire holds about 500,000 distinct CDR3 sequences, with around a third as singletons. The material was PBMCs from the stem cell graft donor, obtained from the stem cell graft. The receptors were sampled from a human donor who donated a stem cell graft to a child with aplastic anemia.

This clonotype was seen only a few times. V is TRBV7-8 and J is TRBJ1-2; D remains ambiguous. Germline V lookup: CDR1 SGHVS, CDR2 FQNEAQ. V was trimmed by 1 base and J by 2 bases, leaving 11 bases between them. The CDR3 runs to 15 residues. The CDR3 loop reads CASSLDSTLNYGYTF. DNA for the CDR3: TGTGCCAGCAGCTTAGACAGTACTCTCAACTATGGCTACACCTTC.

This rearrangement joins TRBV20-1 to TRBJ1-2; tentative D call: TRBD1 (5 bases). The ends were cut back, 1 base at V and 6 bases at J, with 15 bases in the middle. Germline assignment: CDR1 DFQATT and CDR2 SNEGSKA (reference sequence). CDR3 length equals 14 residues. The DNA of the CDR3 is TGCAGTGCTAGAGTCGCAGGGCAGAATGATGGCTACACCTTC. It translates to CSARVAGQNDGYTF.

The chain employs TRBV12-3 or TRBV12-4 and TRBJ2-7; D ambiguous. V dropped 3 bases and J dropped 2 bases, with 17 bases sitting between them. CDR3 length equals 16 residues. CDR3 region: CASSFSIITVTYEQYF. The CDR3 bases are TGTGCCAGCAGTTTTTCGATAATTACGGTAACCTACGAGCAGTACTTC.

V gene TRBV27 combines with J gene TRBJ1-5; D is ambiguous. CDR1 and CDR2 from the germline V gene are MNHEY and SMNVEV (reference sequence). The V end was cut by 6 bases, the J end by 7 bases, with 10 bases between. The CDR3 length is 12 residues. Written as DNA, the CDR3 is TGTGCCAGCAGAGATGGAGGGCAGCCCCAGCATTTT. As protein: CASRDGGQPQHF.

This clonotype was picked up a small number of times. The CDR3 sequence is CASSDSSVPYNEQFF. DNA for the CDR3: TGTGCCAGCAGTGACTCATCAGTTCCCTACAATGAGCAGTTCTTC. The J gene is TRBJ2-1, the V gene TRBV6-4; D call uncertain. This CDR3 contains 15 residues. CDR1 and CDR2 from the germline V gene are MRHNA and SNTAGT. Trimming removed 0 bases from V and 2 bases from J, with 8 bases in between.

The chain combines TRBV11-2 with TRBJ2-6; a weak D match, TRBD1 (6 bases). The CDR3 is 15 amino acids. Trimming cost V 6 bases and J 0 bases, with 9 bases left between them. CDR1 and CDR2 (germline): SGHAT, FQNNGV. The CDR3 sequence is CASRYRVSGANVLTF. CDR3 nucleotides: TGTGCCAGCAGGTACAGGGTCTCTGGGGCCAACGTCCTGACTTTC. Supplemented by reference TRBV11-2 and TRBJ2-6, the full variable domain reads EAGVAQSPRYKIIEKRQSVAFWCNPISGHATLYWYQQILGQGPKLLIQFQNNGVVDDSQLPKDRFSAERLKGVDSTLKIQPAKLEDSAVYLCASRYRVSGANVLTFGAGSRLTVL.

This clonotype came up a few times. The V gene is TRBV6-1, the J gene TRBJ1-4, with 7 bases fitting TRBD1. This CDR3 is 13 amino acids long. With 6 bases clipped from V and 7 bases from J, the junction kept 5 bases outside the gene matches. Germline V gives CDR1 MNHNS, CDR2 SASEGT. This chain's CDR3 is CASRFRGSEKLFF. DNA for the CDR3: TGTGCCAGCAGGTTCAGGGGGAGTGAAAAACTGTTTTTT.